This TCR beta chain derives from a study of CD8 T cells in ankylosing spondylitis. Overall study findings and caveats: A TCR beta motif made of fewer than ten highly homologous variants seemed typical of ankylosing spondylitis blood. Clones that were linked to disease were CD8+ and were relatively rare in peripheral blood. A number of the motif variants had already been described in reactive arthritis synovial fluid and blood. As reported, disease-linked clones showed significant enrichment in matched ankylosing spondylitis synovial fluid.

Quantitative barcoded 5'-RACE was used to prepare TCR beta libraries. Each CDR3 protein is one row after TCRdb ran MiXCR on the 5' RACE reads. The sample has fewer than 550,000 distinct CDR3 sequences; approximately 5% are singletons. The CDR3 is 14 amino acids. V lost 0 bases and J lost 4, with 12 bases in between. The germline gives CDR1 DFQATT, CDR2 SNEGSKA (reference sequence). This clonotype was seen repeatedly, ten times or more. What it recognizes is unknown. The receptor's source is a male donor with ankylosing spondylitis. The specimen sequenced was blood, either unsorted or a sorted T cell fraction (not recorded which). V gene TRBV20-1 combines with J gene TRBJ1-2; TRBD1 is a possible D gene (6 bases). CDR3 protein: CSARDPGGSYGYTF. Written as DNA, the CDR3 is TGCAGTGCTAGAGATCCGGGGGGCAGCTATGGCTACACCTTC.